Below, one T cell receptor (beta chain) is given with its context. Its antigen is unknown. It has no much larger one-base neighbor in the sample; base qualities were not kept. The library relied on PCR. The sample was run on a NextSeq 500. Using fastp at Q25 and MiXCR, TCRdb reprocessed the public reads and kept productive beta chains. Each record represents a unique CDR3 protein, reported with the most common genes and DNA among its rows. Across this sample there are 10,000 to 13,000 distinct CDR3 sequences, with around a quarter seen only once. More than 6.5% of the sample goes to the ten largest clones. The source of the sample is a study of immune characterization of retroperitoneal liposarcoma (dated by TCRdb to the late 2010s). The germline V end is reduced by 0 bases and the J end by 7 bases; junction bases left unmatched: 18. The CDR3 holds 19 amino acids from the cysteine to the phenylalanine. Solely the CDR3 DNA is kept, with 57 bases framed from the first base. As encoded in the germline V gene, CDR1 is MNHGY while CDR2 is SAAAGT.

Sequences were obtained from tumor tissue. The source is a male donor with retroperitoneal liposarcoma. The chain employs TRBV6-8 and TRBJ2-7, with 10 central nucleotides matching TRBD2. The DNA is as follows: TGTGCCAGCAGTTACTCGAAAGCGGGAGGGCTCCGCTCCTACAATGAGCAGTACTTC. It encodes CASSYSKAGGLRSYNEQYF.